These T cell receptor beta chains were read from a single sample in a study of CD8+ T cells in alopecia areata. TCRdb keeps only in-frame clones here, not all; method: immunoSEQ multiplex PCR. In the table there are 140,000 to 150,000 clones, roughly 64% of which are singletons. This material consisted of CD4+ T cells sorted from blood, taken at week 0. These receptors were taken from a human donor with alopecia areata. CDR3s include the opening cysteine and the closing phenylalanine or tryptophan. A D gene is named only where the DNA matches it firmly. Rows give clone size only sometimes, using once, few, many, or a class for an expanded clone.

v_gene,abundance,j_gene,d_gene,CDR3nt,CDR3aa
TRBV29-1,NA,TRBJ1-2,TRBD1,TGCAGCGTTAGGACAGGCTACTATGGCTACACCTTC,CSVRTGYYGYTF
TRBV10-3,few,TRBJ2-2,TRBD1,TGTGCCATCAGGACAGGGGTGAACACCGGGGAGCTGTTTTTT,CAIRTGVNTGELFF
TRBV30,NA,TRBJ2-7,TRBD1,TGTGCCTGGAGTGGATACAGGGGGCTGAGGTCCTACGAGCAGTACTTC,CAWSGYRGLRSYEQYF
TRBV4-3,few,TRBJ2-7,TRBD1,TGCGCCAGCAGCCAAGACCGGACAGGGAGAGGCTACGAGCAGTACTTC,CASSQDRTGRGYEQYF
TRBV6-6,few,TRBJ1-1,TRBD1,TGTGCCAGCAGTTTGACCGGACAGGGGGGGTTCTTT,CASSLTGQGGFF
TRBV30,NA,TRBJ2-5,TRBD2,TGTGCCTGGAGTGTGGGGAGGGCGCGCGAGACCCAGTACTTC,CAWSVGRARETQYF
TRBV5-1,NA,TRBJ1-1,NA,TGCGCCAGCAGCTTGGTGGGCACTGAAGCTTTCTTT,CASSLVGTEAFF
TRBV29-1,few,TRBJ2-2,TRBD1,TGCAGCGCCAAGAAGAGGGACAGGGGATCGACCGGGGAGCTGTTTTTT,CSAKKRDRGSTGELFF
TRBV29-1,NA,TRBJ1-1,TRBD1,TGCAGCGTAGACTACAGGGGGCACCGCACTGAAGCTTTCTTT,CSVDYRGHRTEAFF
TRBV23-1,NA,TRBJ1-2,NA,TGCGCCAGCACCGACCTGGGTACCTATGGCTACACCTTC,CASTDLGTYGYTF
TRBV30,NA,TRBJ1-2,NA,TGTGCCTGGAGTGTAGTCCAGGGGGGCTACACCTTC,CAWSVVQGGYTF
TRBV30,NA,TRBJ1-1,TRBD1,TGTGCCTGGAACAGGGGCGTTGAAGCTTTCTTT,CAWNRGVEAFF
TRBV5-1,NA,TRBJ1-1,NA,TGCGCCAGCAGCGTAGCCGGGGACCTGAACACTGAAGCTTTCTTT,CASSVAGDLNTEAFF
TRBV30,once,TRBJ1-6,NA,TGTGCCTGGAGCGACAGTTCACTGTCCCTCCACTTT,CAWSDSSLSLHF
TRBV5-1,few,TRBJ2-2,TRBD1,TGCGCCAGCAATCGGGGACAGGGGCGAACCGGGGAGCTGTTTTTT,CASNRGQGRTGELFF
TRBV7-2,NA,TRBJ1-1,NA,TGTGCCAGCAGGGATAGGTGGGACACTGAAGCTTTCTTT,CASRDRWDTEAFF
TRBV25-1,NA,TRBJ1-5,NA,TGTGCCAGCAGCGTGGATTACGGATCGACCCAGCATTTT,CASSVDYGSTQHF
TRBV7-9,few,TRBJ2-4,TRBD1,TGTGCCAGCAGCGCCAGACAGGGCAAGAGAGACATTCAGTACTTC,CASSARQGKRDIQYF
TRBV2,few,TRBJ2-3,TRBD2,TGTGCCAGCACCTCTCAGCTCGGGGGGGCCGCAGATACGCAGTATTTT,CASTSQLGGAADTQYF
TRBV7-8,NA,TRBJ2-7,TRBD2,TGTGCCAGCAGCCAGGATTGGGGGGGGAACTCCTACGAGCAGTACTTC,CASSQDWGGNSYEQYF
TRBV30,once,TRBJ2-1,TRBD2,TGTGCCTGGAGGACTAGCGGGGCTGCCCCCGAGCAGTTCTTC,CAWRTSGAAPEQFF
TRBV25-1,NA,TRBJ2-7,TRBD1,TGTGCCAGCAGTGAGGTGGACAGGGACCACGGTGGCGAGCAGTACTTC,CASSEVDRDHGGEQYF
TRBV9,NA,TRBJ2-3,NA,TGTGCCAGCAGCGTAGGTGCGCTTAGCACAGATACGCAGTATTTT,CASSVGALSTDTQYF
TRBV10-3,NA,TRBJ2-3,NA,TGTGCCATCAGCAAGGACCCGCTGGGTTCAGATACGCAGTATTTT,CAISKDPLGSDTQYF
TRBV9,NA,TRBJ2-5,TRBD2,TGTGCCAGCAGCGACCTAGCGGGGCTCGAGACCCAGTACTTC,CASSDLAGLETQYF
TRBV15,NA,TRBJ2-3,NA,TGTGCCACCAGCAGAGCCCCGTTGGGCCTGAGCACAGATACGCAGTATTTT,CATSRAPLGLSTDTQYF
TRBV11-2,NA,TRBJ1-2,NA,TGTGCCAGCAGCTTGGGGCTCTCGAACTATGGCTACACCTTC,CASSLGLSNYGYTF
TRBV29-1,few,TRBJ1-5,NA,TGCAGCGTTGGAGACAGTATTCAGCCCCAGCATTTT,CSVGDSIQPQHF
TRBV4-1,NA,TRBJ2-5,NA,TGCGCCAGCAGCCAAGATCTTATCAAAGAGACCCAGTACTTC,CASSQDLIKETQYF
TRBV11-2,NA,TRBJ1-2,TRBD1,TGTGCCAGCAGCCGGATCCCGGGACAGGGAAACTATGGCTACACCTTC,CASSRIPGQGNYGYTF
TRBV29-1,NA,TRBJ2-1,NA,TGCAGCGTGGAAGGGGGGGAGACAGGGTCCTACAATGAGCAGTTCTTC,CSVEGGETGSYNEQFF
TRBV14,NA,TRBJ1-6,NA,TGTGCCAGCAGCCTTGCCGGGACAAACCTCCACTTT,CASSLAGTNLHF
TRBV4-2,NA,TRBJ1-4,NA,TGTGCCAGCAGCCAGACACGACAGGCTGGGAATGAAAAACTGTTTTTT,CASSQTRQAGNEKLFF
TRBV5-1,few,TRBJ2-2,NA,TGCGCCAGCAGCTTGGGATACACCGGGGAGCTGTTTTTT,CASSLGYTGELFF
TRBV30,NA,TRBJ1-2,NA,TGTGCCTGGAGTGTGGGCCAGATATTTGGCTACACCTTC,CAWSVGQIFGYTF
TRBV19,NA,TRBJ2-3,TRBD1,TGTGCCAGTAGTGGGCAATGGGGGGGACAGGGTAGTATTGCAGATACGCAGTATTTT,CASSGQWGGQGSIADTQYF
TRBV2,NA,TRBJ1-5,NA,TGTGCCAGCAAGGGGGAGGTCGGCAATCAGCCCCAGCATTTT,CASKGEVGNQPQHF
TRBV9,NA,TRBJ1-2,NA,TGTGCCAGCAGCCCTAACGAGGGCAGGGTCTACACCTTC,CASSPNEGRVYTF
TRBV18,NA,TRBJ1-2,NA,TGTGCCAGCTCACCAGGGGATGGCTACACCTTC,CASSPGDGYTF
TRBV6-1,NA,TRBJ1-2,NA,TGTGCCAGCAGACCCGGGTCCCAATATGGCTACACCTTC,CASRPGSQYGYTF
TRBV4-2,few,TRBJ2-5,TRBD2,TGTGCCAGCAGCCAAGATACCGGGACTAGCGGGGGGCGTGGTGAGACCCAGTACTTC,CASSQDTGTSGGRGETQYF